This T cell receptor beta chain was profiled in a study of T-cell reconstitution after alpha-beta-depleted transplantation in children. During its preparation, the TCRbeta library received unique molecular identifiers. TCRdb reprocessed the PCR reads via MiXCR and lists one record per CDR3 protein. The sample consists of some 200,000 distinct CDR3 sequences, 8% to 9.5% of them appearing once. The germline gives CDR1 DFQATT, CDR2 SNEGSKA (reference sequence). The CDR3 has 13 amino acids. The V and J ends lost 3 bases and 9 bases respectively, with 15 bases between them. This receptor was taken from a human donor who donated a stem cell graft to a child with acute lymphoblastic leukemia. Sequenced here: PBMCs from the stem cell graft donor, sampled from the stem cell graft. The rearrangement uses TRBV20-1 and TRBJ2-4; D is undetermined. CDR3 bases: TGCAGTGCTAGCATGTCTAGGACGGCCATTCAGTACTTC. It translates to CSASMSRTAIQYF.